This record covers a single T cell receptor (beta chain). Its target is unknown. This specimen comes from a study of T cell responses to AZD1222 COVID-19 vaccine. The CDR3 spans 13 residues. CDR1 and CDR2 from the germline V gene are SGHTA and FQGTGA. V lost 4 bases to trimming and J lost 2 bases, with 5 bases between them. Study-level results: At baseline, seropositivity was found in only 6 or 7 AZD1222 recipients.

Sequencing was performed with immunoSEQ multiplex PCR; in TCRdb, only in-frame clones are kept and a portion is missing. The sample carries roughly 140,000 clones, about nine tenths recorded once. The TCR was taken from an adult in good health. This chain links TRBV7-3 with TRBJ2-2; unclear D gene. This material consisted of peripheral blood, taken on day 0 of AZD1222 vaccination. This CDR3 reads CASSSTNTGELFF. The DNA of the CDR3 is TGTGCCAGCAGCTCGACAAACACCGGGGAGCTGTTTTTT.